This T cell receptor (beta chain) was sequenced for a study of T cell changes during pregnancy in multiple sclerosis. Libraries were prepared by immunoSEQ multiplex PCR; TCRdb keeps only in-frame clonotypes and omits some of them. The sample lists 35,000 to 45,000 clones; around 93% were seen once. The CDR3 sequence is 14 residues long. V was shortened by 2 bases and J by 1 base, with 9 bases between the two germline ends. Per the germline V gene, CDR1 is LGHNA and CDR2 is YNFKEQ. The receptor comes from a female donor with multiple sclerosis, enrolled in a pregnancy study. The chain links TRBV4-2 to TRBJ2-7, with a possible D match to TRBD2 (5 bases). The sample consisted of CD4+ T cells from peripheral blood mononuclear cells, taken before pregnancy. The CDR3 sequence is CASSQSEGSYEQYF. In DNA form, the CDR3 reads TGTGCCAGCAGCCAATCTGAGGGATCCTACGAGCAGTACTTC.